This TCR beta chain is drawn from a study of CD8+ T cells in alopecia areata. About the research overall: Twice a day, 5 to 10 mg of oral tofacitinib was administered to treated patients.

Documented treatment: oral pan-JAK inhibitor, 5-10 mg twice daily. The authors extracted RNA and reverse transcribed it into cDNA as the sequencing template. TCRdb's copy holds only in-frame clones and misses some; the assay was immunoSEQ multiplex PCR. Of approximately 210,000 clones listed, about 40% are singletons. Only a few counts were recorded for this clone. The antigen remains undetermined. Losses at the gene ends were 5 bases for V and 6 bases for J; bases not matched to a gene: 8. Germline loops: CDR1 ENHRY, CDR2 SYGVKD. CDR3 length: 16 residues. Study results and caveats: More clonal than normal scalp was lesional scalp, particularly alopecia totalis/universalis. Throughout tofacitinib, many expanded lesional clones continued to persist in scalp and blood. The study found tofacitinib significantly decreased scalp clonality and expanded CD8+ clones among the top 100.

V gene TRBV10-3 combines with J gene TRBJ2-1; 12 bases are shared with TRBD2. The receptor comes from a human donor with alopecia areata. The sample consisted of CD4+ T cells sorted from blood, taken around week 37, from a patient treated with tofacitinib. In DNA, the CDR3 is TGTGCCATCAGTTCAAAGACTAGCGGGAGCTTCAATGAGCAGTTCTTC. Protein product: CAISSKTSGSFNEQFF.